This TCR beta chain is from a study of PD-L1 blockade in urothelial cancer. Overall study context: Administration of atezolizumab to patients began in the mid-2010s, at 1,200 mg intravenously every 3 weeks.

CDR3 length: 16 amino acids. V lost 6 bases, J lost 1 base, and 15 bases lay in between. Germline V lookup: CDR1 MNHNY, CDR2 SVGAGI (reference sequence). Clones were sequenced by immunoSEQ multiplex PCR, and TCRdb holds only the in-frame ones, with some missing. The table includes about 84,000 clones, 82% detected once. Locally advanced or metastatic urothelial carcinoma was present in patients. Between 1 and 8 samples, pretreatment and on-treatment, were given by each patient. The material was PBMCs, obtained around atezolizumab (anti-PD-L1) treatment. The chain couples TRBV6-6 to TRBJ2-2; maybe TRBD2 (6 bases). This receptor was identified in a man aged 65 to 85 with urothelial cancer. DNA of the CDR3: TGTGCCAGCAGCACCGGAGGGACCCTGAACACCGGGGAGCTGTTTTTT. Translation gives CASSTGGTLNTGELFF.